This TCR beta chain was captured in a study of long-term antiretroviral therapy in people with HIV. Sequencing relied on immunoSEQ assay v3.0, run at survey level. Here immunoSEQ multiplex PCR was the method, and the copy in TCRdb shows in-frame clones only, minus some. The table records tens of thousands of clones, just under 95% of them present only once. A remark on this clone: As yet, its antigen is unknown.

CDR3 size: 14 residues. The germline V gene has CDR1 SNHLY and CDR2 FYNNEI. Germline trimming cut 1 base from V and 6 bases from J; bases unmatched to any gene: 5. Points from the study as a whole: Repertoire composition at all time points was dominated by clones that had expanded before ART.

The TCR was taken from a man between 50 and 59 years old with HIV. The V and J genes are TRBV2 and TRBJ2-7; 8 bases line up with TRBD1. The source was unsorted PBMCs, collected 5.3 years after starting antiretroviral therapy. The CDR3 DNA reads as TGTGCCAGCAGTGAAGTCAGGGGGCCCGGCGAGCAGTACTTC. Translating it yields CASSEVRGPGEQYF.